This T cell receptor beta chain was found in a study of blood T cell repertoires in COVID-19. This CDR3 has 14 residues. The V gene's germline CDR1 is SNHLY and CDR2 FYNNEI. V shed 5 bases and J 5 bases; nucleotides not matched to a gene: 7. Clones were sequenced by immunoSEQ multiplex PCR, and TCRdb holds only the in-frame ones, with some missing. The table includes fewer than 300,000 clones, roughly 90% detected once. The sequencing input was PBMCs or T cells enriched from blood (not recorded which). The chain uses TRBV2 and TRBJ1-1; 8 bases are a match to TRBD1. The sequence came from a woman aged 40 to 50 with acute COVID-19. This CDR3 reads CASSPGQEVTEAFF. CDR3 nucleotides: TGTGCCAGCAGTCCGGGACAGGAGGTTACTGAAGCTTTCTTT.